What follows are 31 T cell receptor beta chains derived from one specimen sequenced in a study of T cells in severe cutaneous drug reactions. Carbamazepine had induced Stevens-Johnson syndrome or toxic epidermal necrolysis in the sequenced donors. Bulk and single-cell libraries used iRepertoire multiplex PCR with TCR subtype-specific primers. TCRdb reprocessed the multiplex PCR reads, keeping one entry per CDR3 protein, no DNA. The table lists approximately 9,600 distinct CDR3 sequences. The sequenced sample was cells from a skin blister. These receptors originate from a human donor with Stevens-Johnson syndrome, a severe cutaneous drug reaction.

J is TRBJ2-1 and V is TRBV12-3 or TRBV12-4; TCRdb calls TRBD2, which cannot be checked without DNA. The CDR3 is 14 residues long. CDR3 in amino acids: CASSPRGGRDEQFF.

This clonotype is deemed medium-sized (0.01 to 0.1%) by its frequency. The rearrangement joins TRBV20-1 to TRBJ1-5; TCRdb calls TRBD1, which cannot be checked without DNA. CDR1 is DFQATT and CDR2 is SNEGSKA in the germline V gene (reference sequence). CDR3 length: 13 amino acids. CDR3 loop: CSATGGVNQPQHF.

This clonotype registers medium-sized (0.01 to 0.1%) by frequency. The rearrangement uses TRBV4-1 and TRBJ2-5; TCRdb returns TRBD1, unconfirmable since there is no DNA. The germline V gene has CDR1 MGHRA and CDR2 YSYEKL. This CDR3 has 16 residues. The CDR3 reads CASSQSGLGFQETQYF.

The gene calls are TRBV12-3 or TRBV12-4 and TRBJ2-2. The CDR3 runs 11 residues. CDR3 sequence: CASTRGGELFF.

The gene calls are TRBV20-1 and TRBJ2-7; there is no DNA to check the TCRdb D call of TRBD1. The CDR3 length is 14 residues. Germline-derived CDR1 and CDR2 are DFQATT and SNEGSKA (reference sequence). CDR3 amino acids: CSARRGQGTYEQYF.

The rearrangement links TRBV20-1 to TRBJ1-1. This CDR3 contains 13 residues. From germline, CDR1 is DFQATT and CDR2 SNEGSKA (reference sequence). CDR3 protein: CSGIGYLNTEAFF.

The chain is built from TRBV20-1 and TRBJ2-5. CDR1 DFQATT and CDR2 SNEGSKA come from the germline V gene (reference sequence). This CDR3 has 17 residues. CDR3 region: CSARLFRTAKYQETQYF.

The V call is TRBV20-1, the J call TRBJ2-3; no DNA is available, so the TRBD2 call from TCRdb remains unchecked. Germline V lookup: CDR1 DFQATT, CDR2 SNEGSKA (reference sequence). CDR3 length: 14 residues. The CDR3: CSARDYPGTDTQYF.

This clonotype shows up as medium-sized (0.01 to 0.1%) by frequency. The CDR3 region is CSALTTGVAFF. The chain links TRBV20-1 to TRBJ1-1; there is no DNA to check the TCRdb D call of TRBD1. CDR3 size: 11 residues. Germline lookup yields CDR1 DFQATT and CDR2 SNEGSKA (reference sequence).

J is TRBJ1-1 and V is TRBV20-1; without DNA, the TCRdb call of TRBD1 cannot be checked. Per germline, CDR1 DFQATT and CDR2 SNEGSKA (reference sequence). The CDR3 covers 12 residues. CDR3: CSASERGRLAFF.

V usage is TRBV29-1 and J usage is TRBJ2-7; lacking DNA, the TRBD2 call made by TCRdb goes unchecked. This CDR3 has 15 residues. Germline loops: CDR1 SQVTM, CDR2 ANQGSEA. The CDR3 is CSVEDGEREFHEQYF.

This sequence joins TRBV29-1 and TRBJ2-3; no DNA is available, so the TRBD2 call from TCRdb remains unchecked. The CDR3 spans 15 residues. Germline CDR1 is SQVTM and CDR2 is ANQGSEA. This chain's CDR3 is CSVEDGLAVSDTQYF.

The gene calls are TRBV20-1 and TRBJ2-1; TCRdb designates TRBD1, a call that cannot be tested without DNA. Germline lookup yields CDR1 DFQATT and CDR2 SNEGSKA (reference sequence). The CDR3 is 14 amino acids. This chain's CDR3 is CSARGRDWDNEQFF.

V and J are TRBV29-1 and TRBJ2-1; TCRdb returns TRBD2, unconfirmable since there is no DNA. Germline CDR1 reads SQVTM; CDR2 reads ANQGSEA. This CDR3 spans 13 amino acids. The CDR3 reads CSPLGGAVNEQFF.

The J gene is TRBJ2-7, the V gene TRBV29-1; TCRdb proposes TRBD2, but this gene call is untestable without DNA. The germline V gene has CDR1 SQVTM and CDR2 ANQGSEA. This CDR3 region has 13 residues. CDR3 sequence reads: CSVVSGTSNEQYF.

This rearrangement joins TRBV20-1 to TRBJ2-5. Germline lookup yields CDR1 DFQATT and CDR2 SNEGSKA (reference sequence). The length of the CDR3 is 14 residues. CDR3 sequence: CSARGSSAQETQYF.

The CDR3: CSATGPSGKVYEQYF. This chain links TRBV20-1 with TRBJ2-7; no DNA is available, so the TRBD2 call from TCRdb remains unchecked. CDR1 and CDR2 from the germline V gene are DFQATT and SNEGSKA (reference sequence). This CDR3 comprises 15 residues.

The chain joins TRBV29-1 to TRBJ2-1; TCRdb picks TRBD1, but there is no DNA to check that call. The CDR3 is 16 amino acids. Germline CDR1 is SQVTM and CDR2 is ANQGSEA. This CDR3 reads CSVESARGSSYNEQFF.

According to its frequency, this clonotype is medium-sized. The V and J genes are TRBV20-1 and TRBJ1-1; TCRdb calls TRBD1, which cannot be checked without DNA. CDR3 length: 11 residues. Germline V CDR1 and CDR2: DFQATT, SNEGSKA (reference sequence). The CDR3: CSALRGFEAFF.

This clonotype is called medium-sized based on its frequency. This chain uses TRBV27 with TRBJ2-2. This CDR3 contains 16 residues. The germline CDR1 and CDR2 sequences are MNHEY and SMNVEV (reference sequence). This CDR3 is CASSLSPQINTGELFF.

V and J are TRBV29-1 and TRBJ2-3; TCRdb's assignment of TRBD2 cannot be checked, as there is no DNA. The germline gives CDR1 SQVTM, CDR2 ANQGSEA. The CDR3 length is 13 residues. CDR3 protein: CSVERELPDTQYF.

This CDR3 reads CSARDLFRGNPGETQYF. The rearrangement uses TRBV20-1 and TRBJ2-5; the TRBD1 assignment by TCRdb is unverifiable without DNA. CDR3 length equals 17 residues. Germline V gene sequence: CDR1 DFQATT, CDR2 SNEGSKA (reference sequence).

This rearrangement joins TRBV29-1 to TRBJ2-1. The CDR3 runs 11 residues. The germline CDR1 and CDR2 sequences are SQVTM and ANQGSEA. The CDR3 reads CSVVRYNEQFF.

V usage is TRBV20-1 and J usage is TRBJ2-1; TCRdb's D gene call, TRBD1, goes unchecked for lack of DNA. The CDR3 length is 17 residues. CDR1 DFQATT and CDR2 SNEGSKA come from the germline V gene (reference sequence). The CDR3 loop is CSAINRQGRIGYNEQFF.

The chain recombines TRBV29-1 with TRBJ2-5; the D gene TCRdb calls, TRBD2, cannot be checked with no DNA. Germline CDR1 and CDR2: SQVTM and ANQGSEA. This CDR3 spans 16 amino acids. CDR3 sequence: CSVEVLLASYQETQYF. Full variable domain (outside the CDR3, taken from reference TRBV29-1 and TRBJ2-5): SAVISQKPSRDICQRGTSLTIQCQVDSQVTMMFWYRQQPGQSLTLIATANQGSEATYESGFVIDKFPISRPNLTFSTLTVSNMSPEDSSIYLCSVEVLLASYQETQYFGPGTRLLVL.

By frequency, this clonotype registers medium-sized. The J gene is TRBJ2-7, the V gene TRBV20-1; TCRdb calls TRBD2, which cannot be checked without DNA. The CDR3 spans 12 residues. Germline V gives CDR1 DFQATT, CDR2 SNEGSKA (reference sequence). CDR3 loop: CSARSGFYEQYF.

The J gene is TRBJ2-1, the V gene TRBV29-1; with no DNA, the TCRdb D assignment of TRBD1 cannot be verified. Germline V gene sequence: CDR1 SQVTM, CDR2 ANQGSEA. The CDR3 covers 12 residues. CDR3 loop: CSVGQPSNEQFF.

CDR3 protein: CSVADREETQYF. The chain has TRBV29-1 and TRBJ2-5. This CDR3 comprises 12 residues. Germline lookup yields CDR1 SQVTM and CDR2 ANQGSEA.

J is TRBJ2-1 and V is TRBV20-1. The germline CDR1 and CDR2 sequences are DFQATT and SNEGSKA (reference sequence). The CDR3 contains 12 residues. The CDR3 sequence is CSAGRRKNEQFF.

The V call is TRBV29-1, the J call TRBJ2-1; the D gene TCRdb calls, TRBD2, cannot be checked with no DNA. CDR1 and CDR2 from the germline V gene are SQVTM and ANQGSEA. This CDR3 spans 14 amino acids. The CDR3 sequence is CSVEDRLSTNEQFF.

This clonotype ranks as medium-sized (0.01 to 0.1%) in terms of frequency. J is TRBJ1-2 and V is TRBV20-1. Germline V gene sequence: CDR1 DFQATT, CDR2 SNEGSKA (reference sequence). The CDR3 covers 13 residues. The CDR3 sequence: CSAYLGESYGYTF.